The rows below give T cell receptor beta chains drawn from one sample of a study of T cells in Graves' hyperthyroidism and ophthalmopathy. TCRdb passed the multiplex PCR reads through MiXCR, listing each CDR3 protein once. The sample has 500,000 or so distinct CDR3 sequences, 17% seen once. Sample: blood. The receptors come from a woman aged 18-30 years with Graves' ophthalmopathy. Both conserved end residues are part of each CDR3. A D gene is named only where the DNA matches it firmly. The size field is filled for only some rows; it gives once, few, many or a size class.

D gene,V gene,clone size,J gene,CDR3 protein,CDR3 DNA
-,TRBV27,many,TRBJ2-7,CASSYPRGEQYF,TGTGCCAGCAGCTACCCAAGAGGCGAGCAGTACTTC
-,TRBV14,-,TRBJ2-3,CASSQDLPHLIGRLAGGGTDTQYF,TGTGCCAGCAGCCAAGATCTCCCCCATCTAATCGGGAGACTAGCCGGAGGGGGGACAGATACGCAGTATTTT
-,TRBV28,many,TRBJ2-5,CASSVSEETQYF,TGTGCCAGCAGTGTATCGGAAGAGACCCAGTACTTC
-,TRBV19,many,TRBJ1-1,CASSIGVRREAFF,TGTGCCAGTAGTATTGGAGTTCGGCGGGAAGCTTTCTTT
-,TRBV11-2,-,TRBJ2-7,CASSFQTTYEQYF,TGTGCCAGCAGCTTTCAGACAACCTACGAGCAGTACTTC
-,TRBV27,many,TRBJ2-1,CASSSGGTYNEQFF,TGTGCCAGCAGTTCTGGGGGTACCTACAATGAGCAGTTCTTC
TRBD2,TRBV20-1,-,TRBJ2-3,CSARDYRLAGAQHTQYF,TGCAGTGCTAGAGACTACCGGCTAGCGGGCGCGCAGCATACGCAGTATTTT
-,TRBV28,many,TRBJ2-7,CASSFSSQGYSYEQYF,TGTGCCAGCAGTTTCTCGTCTCAGGGATACTCCTACGAGCAGTACTTC
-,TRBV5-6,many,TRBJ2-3,CASSSWPADTQYF,TGTGCCAGCAGCTCCTGGCCTGCAGATACGCAGTATTTT
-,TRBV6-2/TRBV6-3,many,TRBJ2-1,CASSLVSFDEQFF,TGTGCCAGCAGTTTGGTCTCATTCGATGAGCAGTTCTTC
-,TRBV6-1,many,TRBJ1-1,CASSRSVDGNTEAFF,TGTGCCAGCAGCCGATCCGTTGACGGGAACACTGAAGCTTTCTTT
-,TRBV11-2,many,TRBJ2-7,CASSSPIAPYEQYF,TGTGCCAGCAGCTCCCCGATTGCTCCGTACGAGCAGTACTTC
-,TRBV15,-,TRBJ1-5,CATSRDRWGQPQHF,TGTGCCACCAGCAGAGATCGGTGGGGGCAGCCCCAGCATTTT
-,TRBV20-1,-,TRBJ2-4,CSARGPGSANIQYF,TGCAGTGCTAGGGGGCCTGGGTCCGCGAACATTCAGTACTTC
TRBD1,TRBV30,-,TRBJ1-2,CAWGTGPYGYTF,TGTGCCTGGGGGACAGGCCCCTATGGCTACACCTTC
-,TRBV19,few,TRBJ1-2,CASSIPKAAYNYGYTF,TGTGCCAGTAGTATTCCGAAGGCTGCTTACAACTATGGCTACACCTTC
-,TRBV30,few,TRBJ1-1,CAWSSPEGGTEAFF,TGTGCCTGGAGTTCCCCGGAGGGAGGCACTGAAGCTTTCTTT
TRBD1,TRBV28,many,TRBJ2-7,CASIGQVQYEQYF,TGTGCCAGCATAGGACAGGTTCAGTACGAGCAGTACTTC
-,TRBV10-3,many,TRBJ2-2,CAISETGSTGELFF,TGTGCCATCAGTGAAACAGGGAGCACCGGGGAGCTGTTTTTT
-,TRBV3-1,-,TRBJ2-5,CASSQDVVSAETQYF,TGTGCCAGCAGCCAAGATGTTGTAAGCGCGGAGACCCAGTACTTC
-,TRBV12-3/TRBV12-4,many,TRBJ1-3,CASSFRARRNTIYF,TGTGCCAGCAGTTTTAGGGCGCGGAGAAACACCATATATTTT
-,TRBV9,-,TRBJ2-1,CASSAGVEQFF,TGTGCCAGCAGCGCAGGGGTCGAGCAGTTCTTC
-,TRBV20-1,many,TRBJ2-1,CSARWTASLYNEQFF,TGCAGTGCTCGCTGGACAGCGAGCCTATACAATGAGCAGTTCTTC
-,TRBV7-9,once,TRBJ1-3,CASSSAQGLGNTIYF,TGTGCCAGCAGCTCCGCTCAGGGGCTCGGAAACACCATATATTTT
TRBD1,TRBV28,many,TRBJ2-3,CASRDSGTGGTDTQYF,TGTGCCAGCAGGGACTCCGGGACAGGGGGCACAGATACGCAGTATTTT
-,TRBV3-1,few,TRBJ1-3,CASSQDSAGNTIYF,TGTGCCAGCAGCCAAGATTCGGCTGGAAACACCATATATTTT
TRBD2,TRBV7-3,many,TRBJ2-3,CASSKGTTQSTDTQYF,TGTGCCAGCAGCAAGGGGACTACCCAAAGCACAGATACGCAGTATTTT